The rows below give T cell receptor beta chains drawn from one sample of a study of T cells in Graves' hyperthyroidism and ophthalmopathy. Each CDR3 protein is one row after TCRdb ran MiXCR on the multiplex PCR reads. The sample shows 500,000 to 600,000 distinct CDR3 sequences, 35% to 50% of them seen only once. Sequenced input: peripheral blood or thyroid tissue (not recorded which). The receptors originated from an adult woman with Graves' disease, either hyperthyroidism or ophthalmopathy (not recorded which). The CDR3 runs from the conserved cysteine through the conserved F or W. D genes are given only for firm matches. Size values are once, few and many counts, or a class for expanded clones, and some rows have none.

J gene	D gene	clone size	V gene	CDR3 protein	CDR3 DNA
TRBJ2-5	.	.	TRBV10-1	CASLSEETQYF	TGCGCCAGCTTGTCCGAAGAGACCCAGTACTTC
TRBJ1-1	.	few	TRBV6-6	CATFPRPTEAFF	TGTGCCACCTTTCCGAGACCCACTGAAGCTTTCTTT
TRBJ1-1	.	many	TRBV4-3	CASSQDGALNTEAFF	TGCGCCAGCAGCCAAGATGGGGCATTGAACACTGAAGCTTTCTTT
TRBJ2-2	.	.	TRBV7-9	CASNPAPGELFF	TGTGCCAGCAACCCGGCGCCCGGGGAGCTGTTTTTT
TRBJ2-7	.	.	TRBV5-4	CASSFSGVSYEQYF	TGTGCCAGCAGCTTTTCCGGGGTATCCTACGAGCAGTACTTC
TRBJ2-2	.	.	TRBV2	CASSQRRPDTGELFF	TGTGCCAGCAGTCAAAGGCGGCCAGACACCGGGGAGCTGTTTTTT
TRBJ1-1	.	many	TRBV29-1	CSVVRITEAFF	TGCAGCGTTGTCAGGATAACTGAAGCTTTCTTT
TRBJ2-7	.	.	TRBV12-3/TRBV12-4	CASQTHYEQYF	TGTGCCAGTCAGACACACTACGAGCAGTACTTC
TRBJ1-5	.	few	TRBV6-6	CASSKGTDSNQPQHF	TGTGCCAGCAGTAAAGGGACGGATAGCAATCAGCCCCAGCATTTT
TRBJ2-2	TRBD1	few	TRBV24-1	CATSDPGTGGVGELFF	TGTGCCACCAGTGATCCCGGGACAGGGGGTGTCGGGGAGCTGTTTTTT
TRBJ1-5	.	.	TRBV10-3	CAISGRGENQPQHF	TGTGCCATCAGTGGCAGGGGTGAAAATCAGCCCCAGCATTTT
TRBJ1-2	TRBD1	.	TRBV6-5	CASSHELFLGTDF	TGCGCCAGCAGCCATGAACTATTCCTCGGGACAGACTTC
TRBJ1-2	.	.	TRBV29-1	CSVDRINYGYTF	TGCAGCGTTGATCGGATCAACTATGGCTACACCTTC
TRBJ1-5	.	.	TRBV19	CASSPMGVSNQPQHF	TGTGCCAGTAGCCCAATGGGGGTTAGCAATCAGCCCCAGCATTTT
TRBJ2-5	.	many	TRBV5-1	CASSLRATQETQYF	TGCGCCAGCAGCTTGAGAGCTACACAAGAGACCCAGTACTTC
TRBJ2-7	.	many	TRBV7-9	CASSLALAGTYEQYF	TGTGCCAGCAGCTTAGCGTTGGCAGGAACCTACGAGCAGTACTTC
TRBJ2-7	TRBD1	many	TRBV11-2	CASVGQSYEQYF	TGTGCCAGCGTGGGACAGTCCTACGAGCAGTACTTC
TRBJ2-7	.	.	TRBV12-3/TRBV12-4	CASSLSHNYEQYF	TGTGCCAGCAGTTTGTCACACAACTACGAGCAGTACTTC
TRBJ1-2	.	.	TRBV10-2	CASRREELYGYTF	TGCGCCAGCAGGAGGGAAGAACTCTATGGCTACACCTTC
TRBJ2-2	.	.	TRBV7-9	CARPVGDTGELFF	TGTGCCAGACCAGTTGGGGACACCGGGGAGCTGTTTTTT
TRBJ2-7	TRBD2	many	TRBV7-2	CASSYKREGRLGEQYF	TGTGCCAGCAGCTACAAGCGGGAGGGCCGGTTGGGCGAGCAGTACTTC
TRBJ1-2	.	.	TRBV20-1	CSAQRTANYGYTF	TGCAGTGCGCAGAGGACAGCAAACTATGGCTACACCTTC
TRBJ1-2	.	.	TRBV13	CAIAVAVYGYTF	TGTGCCATCGCGGTGGCAGTCTATGGCTACACCTTC
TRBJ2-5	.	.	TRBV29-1	CSVERAGAETQYF	TGCAGCGTTGAAAGGGCAGGGGCAGAGACCCAGTACTTC
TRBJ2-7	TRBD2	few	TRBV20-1	CSAPRGSSYEQYF	TGCAGTGCTCCTCGCGGGAGTTCCTACGAGCAGTACTTC
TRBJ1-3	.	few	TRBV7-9	CASSRTPFGSGNTIYF	TGTGCCAGCAGCCGAACCCCCTTCGGCTCTGGAAACACCATATATTTT
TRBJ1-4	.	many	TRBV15	CATSRGGRENEKLFF	TGTGCCACCAGCAGAGGAGGCAGGGAAAATGAAAAACTGTTTTTT
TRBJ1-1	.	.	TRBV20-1	CSAGQYRAFF	TGCAGTGCTGGCCAGTACAGGGCTTTCTTT
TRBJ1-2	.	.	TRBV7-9	CASTPVIGPPENGYTF	TGTGCCAGCACTCCGGTCATTGGGCCCCCCGAGAATGGCTACACCTTC
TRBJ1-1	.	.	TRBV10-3	CAARGVAPRDTEAFF	TGTGCCGCCCGGGGGGTCGCCCCAAGGGACACTGAAGCTTTCTTT
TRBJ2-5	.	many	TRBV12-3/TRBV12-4	CASSFQRKETQYF	TGTGCCAGCAGTTTCCAGAGAAAAGAGACCCAGTACTTC
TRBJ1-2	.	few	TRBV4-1	CASSLTRGYGYTF	TGCGCCAGCAGCCTCACTCGAGGGTATGGCTACACCTTC
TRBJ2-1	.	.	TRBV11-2	CASREMTYNEQFF	TGTGCCAGCAGGGAGATGACATACAATGAGCAGTTCTTC
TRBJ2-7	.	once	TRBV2	CASSEGYGTYEQYF	TGTGCCAGCAGTGAGGGGTATGGAACCTACGAGCAGTACTTC
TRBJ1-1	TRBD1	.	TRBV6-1	CASSLRLRQGNNQAFF	TGTGCCAGCAGTTTGAGGCTGAGACAGGGAAATAACCAGGCTTTCTTT
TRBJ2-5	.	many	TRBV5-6	CASTPLGLQETQYF	TGTGCCAGCACCCCGCTGGGGCTTCAAGAGACCCAGTACTTC
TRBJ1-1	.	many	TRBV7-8	CASSLSPVAAAQAFF	TGTGCCAGCAGCTTAAGCCCAGTGGCAGCCGCCCAAGCTTTCTTT
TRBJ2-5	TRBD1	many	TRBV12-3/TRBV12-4	CASSLSDRGLGTQYF	TGTGCCAGCAGTTTATCGGACAGGGGGCTTGGGACCCAGTACTTC
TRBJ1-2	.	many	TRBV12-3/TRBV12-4	CASSYSGRENYGYTF	TGTGCCAGCAGTTACAGTGGCAGGGAAAACTATGGCTACACCTTC
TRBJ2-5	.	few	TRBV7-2	CASSPSPGEPQYF	TGTGCCAGCAGCCCTAGCCCGGGGGAGCCCCAGTACTTC